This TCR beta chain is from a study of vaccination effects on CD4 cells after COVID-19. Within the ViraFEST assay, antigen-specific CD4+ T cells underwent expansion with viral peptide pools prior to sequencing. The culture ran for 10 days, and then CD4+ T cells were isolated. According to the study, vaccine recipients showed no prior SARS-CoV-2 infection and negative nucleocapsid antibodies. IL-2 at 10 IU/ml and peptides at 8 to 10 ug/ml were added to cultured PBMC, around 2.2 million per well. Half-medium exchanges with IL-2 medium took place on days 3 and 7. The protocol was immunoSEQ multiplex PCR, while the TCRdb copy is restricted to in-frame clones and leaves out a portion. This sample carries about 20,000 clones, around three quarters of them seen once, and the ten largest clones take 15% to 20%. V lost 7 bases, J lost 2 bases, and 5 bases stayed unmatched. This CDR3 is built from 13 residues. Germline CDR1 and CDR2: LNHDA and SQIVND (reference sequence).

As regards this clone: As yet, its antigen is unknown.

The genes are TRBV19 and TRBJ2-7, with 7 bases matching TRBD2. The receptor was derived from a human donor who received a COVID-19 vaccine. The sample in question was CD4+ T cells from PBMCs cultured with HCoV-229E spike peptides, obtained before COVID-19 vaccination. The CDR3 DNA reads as TGTGCCAGTAAGAAGCGGGATGCCTACGAGCAGTACTTC. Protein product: CASKKRDAYEQYF.